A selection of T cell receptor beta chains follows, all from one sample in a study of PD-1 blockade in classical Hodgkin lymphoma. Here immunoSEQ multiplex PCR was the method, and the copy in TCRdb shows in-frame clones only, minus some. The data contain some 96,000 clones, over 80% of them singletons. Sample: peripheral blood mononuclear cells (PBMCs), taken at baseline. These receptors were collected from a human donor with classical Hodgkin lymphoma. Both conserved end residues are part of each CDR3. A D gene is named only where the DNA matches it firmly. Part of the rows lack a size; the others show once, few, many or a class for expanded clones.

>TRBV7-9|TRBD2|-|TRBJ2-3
TGTGCCAGCAGCATTCCTAGCGGAACGCAGTATTTT
CASSIPSGTQYF
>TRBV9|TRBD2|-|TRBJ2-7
TGTGCCAGCAGCGTAGGGGGGAGGGCCAACGAGCAGTACTTC
CASSVGGRANEQYF
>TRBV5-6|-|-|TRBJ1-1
TGTGCCAGCAGCTTGGCGGGTTACACTGAAGCTTTCTTT
CASSLAGYTEAFF
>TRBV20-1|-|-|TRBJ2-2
TGCAGTGCTGCCCGAGGCGGGGAGCTGTTTTTT
CSAARGGELFF
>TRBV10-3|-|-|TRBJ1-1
TGTGCCATCGCCCGCCTGGCAGGGTCTGCCACTGAAGCTTTCTTT
CAIARLAGSATEAFF
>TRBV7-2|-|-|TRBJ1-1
TGTGCCAGCAGCTTAGATGGGTCCGGGGCTTTCTTT
CASSLDGSGAFF
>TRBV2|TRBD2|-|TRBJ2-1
TGTGCCAGCAGTGAGGGCGGGAGCCACAATGAGCAGTTCTTC
CASSEGGSHNEQFF
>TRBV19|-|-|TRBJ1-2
TGTGCCACAGGGGAGAACTATGGCTACACCTTC
CATGENYGYTF
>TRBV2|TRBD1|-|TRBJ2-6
TGTGCCAGCAGTGTTCAGGGGGCGTCACGCTCTGGGGCCAACGTCCTGACTTTC
CASSVQGASRSGANVLTF
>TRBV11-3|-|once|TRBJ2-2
TGTGCCAGCAGCCCCGGGATTTACACCGGGGAGCTGTTTTTT
CASSPGIYTGELFF
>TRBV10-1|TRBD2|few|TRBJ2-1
TGCGCCAGCTCTCGCGCGAAGACTAGCGGGAGCGGAGTAATGAATGAGCAGTTCTTC
CASSRAKTSGSGVMNEQFF
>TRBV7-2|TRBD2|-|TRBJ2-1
TGTGCCAGCAGCTCCCAACCTAGCGGGAGCCCTTCCTACAATGAGCAGTTCTTC
CASSSQPSGSPSYNEQFF
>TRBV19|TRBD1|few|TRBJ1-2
TGTGCCAGTAGCCCCACAGGGGGTGTTTGGTATGGCTACACCTTC
CASSPTGGVWYGYTF
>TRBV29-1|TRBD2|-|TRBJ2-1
TGCAGCGTTGTCCCACGTACTCTAGCGGGAGGGCCCAATGAGCAGTTCTTC
CSVVPRTLAGGPNEQFF
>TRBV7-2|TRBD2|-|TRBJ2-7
TGTGCCAGCAGCCCGACTAGCGGGAGGCGTAGGCCCTACGAGCAGTACTTC
CASSPTSGRRRPYEQYF
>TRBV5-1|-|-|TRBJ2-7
TGCGCCAGCAGCTTGGGTGGGACGGTTGACTACGAGCAGTACTTC
CASSLGGTVDYEQYF
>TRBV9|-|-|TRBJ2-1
TGTGCCAGCAGCGTAGGGTCCGCACTTATATACAATGAGCAGTTCTTC
CASSVGSALIYNEQFF
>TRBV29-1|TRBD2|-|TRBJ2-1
TGCAGCGTTGAAATACTAGCGGGAGGAGGGGAGCAGTTCTTC
CSVEILAGGGEQFF
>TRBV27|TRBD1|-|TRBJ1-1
TGTGCCAGCAGATACACTAGACAGGGGATTCCATTCAACACTGAAGCTTTCTTT
CASRYTRQGIPFNTEAFF
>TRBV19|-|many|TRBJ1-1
TGTGCCAGTAGGGCCCGGCGGGGGGCCACTGAAGCTTTCTTT
CASRARRGATEAFF
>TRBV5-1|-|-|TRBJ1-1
TGCGCCAGCAGCCCCGGACGGACTGGTTACACTGAAGCTTTCTTT
CASSPGRTGYTEAFF
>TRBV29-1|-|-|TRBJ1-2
TGCAGCGCGGACGGCGACTACCATGGCTACACCTTC
CSADGDYHGYTF
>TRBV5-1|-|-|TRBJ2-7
TGCGCCAGCAGCTTGGGGCCGGAGCAGTACTTC
CASSLGPEQYF
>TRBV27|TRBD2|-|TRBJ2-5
TGTGCCAGCAGCCCAAGGACTAGCGCGCAAGAGACCCAGTACTTC
CASSPRTSAQETQYF
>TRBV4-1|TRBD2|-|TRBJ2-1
TGCGCCAGCAGCCCGACTAGCGGGAGTGGGAATGAGCAGTTCTTC
CASSPTSGSGNEQFF
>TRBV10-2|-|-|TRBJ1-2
TGCGCCAGCAGTGGGTCTATTGACTATGGCTACACCTTC
CASSGSIDYGYTF
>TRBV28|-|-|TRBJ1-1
TGTGCCAGCAGTTTTAGGGGGGCCCGAGCTTTCTTT
CASSFRGARAFF
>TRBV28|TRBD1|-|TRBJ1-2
TGTGCCAGCAGTCGAACAGGGGGCGGTGTGGTTTATGGCTACACCTTC
CASSRTGGGVVYGYTF
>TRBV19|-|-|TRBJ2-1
TGTGCCAGTAGTATTTTTTATCGTAGTGGGTTGGTTTGGAATGAGCAGTTCTTC
CASSIFYRSGLVWNEQFF
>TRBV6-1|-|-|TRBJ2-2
TGTGCCAGCAGGCCCGGGGAACTCCGCGGGGAGCTGTTTTTT
CASRPGELRGELFF
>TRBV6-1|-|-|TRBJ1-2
TGTGCCAGCAGTGGATGGGACGGCCACTATGGCTACACCTTC
CASSGWDGHYGYTF
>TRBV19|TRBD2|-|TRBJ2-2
TGTGCCAGTAGTATTCCCCGAGCGGGAACGTCGACCACCGGGGAGCTGTTTTTT
CASSIPRAGTSTTGELFF
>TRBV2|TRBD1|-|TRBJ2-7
TGTGCCAGCAGGCACAGGGGAGCGAGCTCCGAGCAGTACTTC
CASRHRGASSEQYF
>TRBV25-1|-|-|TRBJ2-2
TGTGCCAGCAGACCGGGACTTTCCACCGGGGAGCTGTTTTTT
CASRPGLSTGELFF
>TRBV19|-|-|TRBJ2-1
TGTGCCAGTAGTAGTGGACAGTTCCTCTCTGAGCAGTTCTTC
CASSSGQFLSEQFF
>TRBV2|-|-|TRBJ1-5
TGTGCCAGCAGTGATGTTGGCAGGGGAGGAAATCAGCCCCAGCATTTT
CASSDVGRGGNQPQHF
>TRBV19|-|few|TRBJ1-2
TGTGCCAGTAGTATAGGGATCAACTATGGCTACACCTTC
CASSIGINYGYTF
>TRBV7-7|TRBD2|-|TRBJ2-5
TGTGCCAGCAGGGCGGGAGGGCCGGTAGTGGAGACCCAGTACTTC
CASRAGGPVVETQYF
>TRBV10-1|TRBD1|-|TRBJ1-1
TGCGCCAGCAGTGAAGCCGGACAGGGAGCAGCTTTCTTT
CASSEAGQGAAFF
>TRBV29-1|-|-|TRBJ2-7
TGCAGCGCCGCGCTGGGGTCGGGCTACGAGCAGTACTTC
CSAALGSGYEQYF
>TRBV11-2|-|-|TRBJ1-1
TGTGCCAGCAGCTTCACGAACACTGAAGCTTTCTTT
CASSFTNTEAFF
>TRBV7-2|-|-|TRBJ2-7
TGTGCCAGCAGCCCGCCGTGGGGGGAGCAGTACTTC
CASSPPWGEQYF
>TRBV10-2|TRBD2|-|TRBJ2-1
TGCGCCAGCAGTGAGTCTAGACTAGCGGGAGTTCTGGAGGATGAGCAGTTCTTC
CASSESRLAGVLEDEQFF